This T cell receptor beta chain was recovered during a study of CD8+CD57+ T cells in acquired aplastic anemia. In the study overall: Sorted CD4+ and CD8+ cells gave a mean 3.2 ug DNA, range about 0.2 to 27.4 ug. Study results and caveats: In common between the patients and the controls were some 28 CD8+ CDR3 sequences. Statistical testing detected no significant gap in CD8+ Simpson's diversity between patients and controls.

Template material for TCR beta VDJ and CDR3 profiling consisted of genomic DNA. Each CDR3 protein gets one entry after TCRdb re-called the reads with MiXCR. The data contain 200,000 to 250,000 distinct CDR3 sequences, approximately 65% of them seen just once; the ten biggest clones take up around 50%. For this clonotype: Its cognate antigen is unknown.

An expansion of CD8+CD57+ cells by flow cytometry had been shown in patients chosen for sequencing. Each patient carried a diagnosis of severe acquired aplastic anemia. Between the trimmed V and J ends, which lost 1 base and 6 bases, there was a span of 10 bases. The CDR3 covers 14 residues. Looked up from germline, CDR1 is SGHTA and CDR2 is FQGTGA. This sequence originates from a human donor with aplastic anemia. The gene calls are TRBV7-3 and TRBJ2-1; D gene ambiguous. The sequenced sample was sorted CD4+, CD8+, or CD8+CD57+ T cells (not recorded which) from PBMCs. CDR3 region: CASSLSPGVNEQFF. The CDR3 bases are TGTGCCAGCAGCTTAAGTCCAGGTGTCAATGAGCAGTTCTTC.